These 11 T cell receptor beta chains were all obtained from the same sample, sequenced in a study of CD8+ T cells in alopecia areata (dated by TCRdb to between 2018 and 2020). This specimen's time point label, per the study, means: baseline before oral tofacitinib. The method behind the library was the immunoSEQ multiplex PCR assay. To provide template for TCR sequencing, every sample had RNA extracted and reverse transcribed into cDNA. TCRdb holds this immuneACCESS table with in-frame rearrangements only. Some clones are missing; in checked studies, unresolved V genes explain under half, and the rest has no known cause. The sample includes 150,000 to 200,000 clones, with about 72% observed a single time. 10% to 12% of the sample goes to the ten largest clones. This specimen consisted of CD8+ T cells sorted from blood, obtained at week 0. The origin of the receptors is a human donor with alopecia areata.

The J gene is TRBJ2-7, the V gene TRBV21-1; TRBD2 was called by the table and not checked on the DNA. TRBV21-1 is labeled a pseudogene. CDR3 size: 13 residues. As DNA, the CDR3 is TGTGCCAGCAGCAGGGAGAGCTCCTACGAGCAGTACTTC. Translating gives CASSRESSYEQYF.

The chain is built from TRBV29-1 and TRBJ2-4; D perhaps matches TRBD2 (5 bases). Germline loops: CDR1 SQVTM, CDR2 ANQGSEA. Trimming took 2 bases from V and 0 from J, leaving 11 bases between them. The CDR3 runs to 15 residues. The CDR3 protein is CSVESDGLAKNIQYF. The CDR3 DNA sequence: TGCAGCGTTGAATCGGACGGACTAGCCAAAAACATTCAGTACTTC.

This clone has only a few counts. The chain carries TRBV19 and TRBJ2-7, with TRBD1 as a possible D gene (6 bases). Trimming removed 3 bases from V and 3 bases from J, with 12 bases in between. Germline-derived CDR1 and CDR2 are LNHDA and SQIVND (reference sequence). The CDR3 covers 14 residues. CDR3 sequence (DNA): TGTGCCAGTAGTATGACGGGACACCTCTACGAGCAGTACTTC. Protein product: CASSMTGHLYEQYF.

The chain links TRBV2 to TRBJ2-1; D gene ambiguous. The germline CDR1 and CDR2 sequences are SNHLY and FYNNEI. V lost 2 bases, J lost 3 bases, and 11 bases lay in between. The CDR3 contains 15 residues. CDR3 nucleotide sequence: TGTGCCAGCAGTGAATCTGGACGGAGCTACAATGAGCAGTTCTTC. Translation gives CASSESGRSYNEQFF.

This clone was picked up a small number of times. The V and J genes are TRBV2 and TRBJ2-7; D gene ambiguous. There are 11 residues in the CDR3. Per the germline V gene, CDR1 is SNHLY and CDR2 is FYNNEI. Trimming shortened V by 8 bases and J by 3 bases, and 8 bases separated the two germline ends. The CDR3 sequence is CASGGFYEQYF. In DNA form, the CDR3 reads TGTGCCAGCGGCGGCTTCTACGAGCAGTACTTC.

V gene TRBV4-1 combines with J gene TRBJ2-7; D assignment may be TRBD1 or TRBD2 (6 bases each). The CDR3 extends over 18 amino acids. The germline V and J ends were trimmed by 3 bases and 1 base, with 22 bases remaining between them. The germline gives CDR1 MGHRA, CDR2 YSYEKL. The CDR3 region is CASSHGGPGQMLSYEQYF. CDR3 DNA: TGCGCCAGCAGCCACGGGGGCCCAGGACAGATGTTATCCTACGAGCAGTACTTC.

The chain uses TRBV2 and TRBJ2-1; 8 positions match TRBD1. Germline V gives CDR1 SNHLY, CDR2 FYNNEI. V shed 7 bases, J shed 7 bases, and the junction held 6 bases outside the gene matches. CDR3 size: 13 residues. The CDR3 DNA follows: TGTGCCAGCACAGGGGGCTCAGGGAATGAGCAGTTCTTC. It yields the protein CASTGGSGNEQFF.

The CDR3 sequence: CASSPEGGDEKLFF. CDR3 in DNA: TGTGCCAGCAGCCCGGAGGGGGGGGATGAAAAACTGTTTTTT. J is TRBJ1-4 and V is TRBV13; TRBD1 is a possible D gene (6 bases). The V gene's germline CDR1 is PRHDT and CDR2 FYEKMQ (reference sequence). The CDR3 has 14 amino acids. The germline V and J ends were trimmed by 5 bases and 6 bases, with 13 bases remaining between them.

The chain combines TRBV25-1 with TRBJ1-6; no firm D call. With 8 bases removed from V and 14 bases from J, the gap between germline ends came to 10 bases. This CDR3 region has 10 residues. The germline gives CDR1 MGHDK, CDR2 SYGVNS. This CDR3 is CASGFNSLHF. The CDR3 DNA follows: TGTGCCAGCGGATTTAATTCCCTCCACTTT.

The J gene is TRBJ2-1, the V gene TRBV13; D unresolved. V dropped 4 bases and J dropped 4 bases, with 14 bases sitting between them. The germline gives CDR1 PRHDT, CDR2 FYEKMQ (reference sequence). The CDR3 has 15 amino acids. DNA of the CDR3: TGTGCCAGCAGCTCTCGACTCCTTCCGTACAATGAGCAGTTCTTC. It specifies CASSSRLLPYNEQFF.

This clone was counted a few times. The chain recombines TRBV28 with TRBJ1-5, with D unresolved. The CDR3 spans 14 residues. Deletions cut 2 bases from V and 3 bases from J, with 8 bases between. Germline V CDR1 and CDR2: MDHEN, SYDVKM. The CDR3 DNA reads TGTGCCAGCAGTTTAGTCAGGAACAATCAGCCCCAGCATTTT. Encoded protein: CASSLVRNNQPQHF.